This T cell receptor beta chain was identified during a study of memory CD4+ T cells and cytomegalovirus serostatus. Turning to the study itself: This sample comes from healthy Belgian adults, roughly nine CMV seropositive, roughly 22 seronegative.

The sort gate was single viable CD3+CD4+CD8-CD45RO+ cells for memory CD4+ T cells. TCRdb's copy holds only in-frame clones and misses some; the assay was immunoSEQ multiplex PCR. The sample includes some 26,000 clones, 75% to 80% of them seen just once. CDR3 length equals 16 residues. Germline CDR1 and CDR2: LGHNA and YSLEER. V shed 4 bases and J 5 bases; nucleotides not matched to a gene: 13. The V and J genes are TRBV4-3 and TRBJ2-5, with TRBD2 matching over 7 bases. The receptor was derived from an adult in good health and CMV-seronegative. The sequencing sample was made of memory CD4+ T cells from blood. The CDR3 coding sequence is TGCGCCAGCAGCCCAGGCAGAGTCCAGCGGGGTGAGACCCAGTACTTC. Protein product: CASSPGRVQRGETQYF.